The 15 T cell receptor beta chains given below trace back to one sample, sequenced in a study of cytomegalovirus exposure and HLA in healthy donors. The PCR made use of 60 Vbeta and 13 Jbeta primers. The data were produced by immunoSEQ multiplex PCR, yet TCRdb's version contains in-frame clones alone and is incomplete. Seen here are tens of thousands of clones, around three quarters observed once, and the top ten hold more than 7.5%. Sequenced input: PBMCs. Receptor source: a woman between 50 and 59 years old in good health and CMV-seropositive.

The chain couples TRBV5-1 to TRBJ1-1; tentative D call: TRBD1 (5 bases). The V end was cut by 0 bases, the J end by 10 bases, with 16 bases between. The length of the CDR3 is 14 residues. Germline values: CDR1 SGHRS, CDR2 YFSETQ. The CDR3 DNA follows: TGCGCCAGCAGCTTGGACGTGGCAGGGATGTCAGCTTTCTTT. Amino acids: CASSLDVAGMSAFF.

The CDR3, as DNA: TGTGCCAGCAGCTACACCGACCCCACAGGGGGTCGGGGTAATGAAAAACTGTTTTTT. Residues: CASSYTDPTGGRGNEKLFF. This chain links TRBV7-2 with TRBJ1-4; 8 bases fit TRBD1. Germline V CDR1 and CDR2: SGHTA, FQGNSA. CDR3 length: 19 residues. The V segment lost 4 bases and the J segment 4 bases; nucleotides outside the gene matches: 17.

The genes are TRBV19 and TRBJ1-5; D may be TRBD1 (5 bases). The CDR3 runs to 13 residues. Per the germline V gene, CDR1 is LNHDA and CDR2 is SQIVND (reference sequence). V was trimmed by 3 bases and J by 6 bases, leaving 9 bases between them. The CDR3 region is CASSIGGAQPQHF. The CDR3 DNA is TGTGCCAGTAGTATCGGCGGGGCTCAGCCCCAGCATTTT.

This clone was counted only a few times. The chain carries TRBV29-1 and TRBJ2-7; 11 nucleotides match TRBD1. This CDR3 has 15 amino acids. Germline trimming cut 7 bases from V and 3 bases from J; bases unmatched to any gene: 11. Germline lookup yields CDR1 SQVTM and CDR2 ANQGSEA. CDR3 in DNA: TGCAGCGATCGAACTTCCGGGACAGGGGGCTACGAGCAGTACTTC. It translates to CSDRTSGTGGYEQYF.

CDR3 DNA sequence: TGTGCCAGCAGTTACGGTGGGGGGTCGTTTATGGAGCCCCAGCATTTT. Its translation is CASSYGGGSFMEPQHF. V is TRBV6-6 and J is TRBJ1-5; D might be TRBD1 (5 bases). The V gene's germline CDR1 is MNHNY and CDR2 SVGAGI (reference sequence). This CDR3 has 16 residues. V was shortened by 2 bases and J by 8 bases, with 19 bases between the two germline ends.

The chain couples TRBV5-4 to TRBJ2-5, with 15 bases matching TRBD2. Germline-derived CDR1 and CDR2 are SGHNT and YYREEE (reference sequence). The junction had 11 bases not matched to a gene; V was cut back by 4 bases and J by 4 bases. The CDR3 extends over 18 amino acids. CDR3 nucleotide sequence: TGTGCCAGCAGCCGTGGACTAGCGGGAGGGGGGCTAATAGAGACCCAGTACTTC. Translation gives CASSRGLAGGGLIETQYF.

This chain links TRBV4-3 with TRBJ1-2; a possible D gene is TRBD1 (6 bases). Germline loops: CDR1 LGHNA, CDR2 YSLEER. Trimming shortened V by 1 base and J by 2 bases, and 11 bases separated the two germline ends. This CDR3 spans 15 amino acids. The CDR3 DNA reads TGCGCCAGCAGCCAAGGCCCGACAGGAAACTATGGCTACACCTTC. Translating it yields CASSQGPTGNYGYTF.

The chain couples TRBV7-8 to TRBJ2-2; TRBD2 matches at 13 bases. Per germline, CDR1 SGHVS and CDR2 FQNEAQ. V gave up 5 bases and J gave up 1 base; unmatched junction bases: 1. The CDR3 is 16 residues long. For the CDR3, the DNA is TGTGCCAGCAGCCGACTAGCGGGGGGGAACACCGGGGAGCTGTTTTTT. This sequence encodes CASSRLAGGNTGELFF.

V usage is TRBV6-5 and J usage is TRBJ1-1; 9 bases are shared with TRBD1. This CDR3 region has 12 residues. Germline V gene sequence: CDR1 MNHEY, CDR2 SVGAGI. V shed 5 bases, J shed 11 bases, and the junction held 6 bases outside the gene matches. CDR3 loop: CASSNLQGAAFF. Written as DNA, the CDR3 is TGTGCCAGCAGTAACCTACAGGGGGCGGCTTTCTTT.

CDR3 residues: CASSLTGGSNTGELFF. Here the CDR3 DNA reads TGTGCCAGCAGCTTAACGGGGGGGTCGAACACCGGGGAGCTGTTTTTT. The V and J genes are TRBV7-6 and TRBJ2-2; 8 bases match TRBD2. This CDR3 has 16 amino acids. V was clipped by 2 bases and J by 0 bases; unmatched bases: 2. The germline CDR1 and CDR2 sequences are SGHVS and FNYEAQ.

The CDR3 DNA sequence: TGTGCCTGGAGTGTATTAAGTACAGGCACAGATACGCAGTATTTT. It translates to CAWSVLSTGTDTQYF. This chain links TRBV30 with TRBJ2-3; D unclear. From germline, CDR1 is GTSNPN and CDR2 SVGIG (reference sequence). Trimming left V 0 bases short and J 1 base short, with 11 bases between. The CDR3 has 15 amino acids.

The chain has TRBV5-1 and TRBJ2-3; D ambiguous. There are 14 residues in the CDR3. Germline values: CDR1 SGHRS, CDR2 YFSETQ. V shed 0 bases and J shed 2 bases, with 7 bases lying between them. The CDR3 is CASSLGQNTDTQYF. The CDR3 nucleotides read TGCGCCAGCAGCTTGGGCCAGAACACAGATACGCAGTATTTT.

This chain joins TRBV7-8 and TRBJ2-5; possibly TRBD2 for D (6 bases). The V end lost 5 bases, the J end lost 5 bases, and 18 bases lay between the germline ends. Germline values: CDR1 SGHVS, CDR2 FQNEAQ. This CDR3 has 15 residues. Written as DNA, the CDR3 is TGTGCCAGCAGCCTAGAACCACTAGCTGGGGAGACCCAGTACTTC. Its protein is CASSLEPLAGETQYF. The variable domain in full, with the rest retrieved from reference TRBV7-8 and TRBJ2-5, is GAGVSQSPRYKVAKRGQDVALRCDPISGHVSLFWYQQALGQGPEFLTYFQNEAQLDKSGLPSDRFFAERPEGSVSTLKIQRTQQEDSAVYLCASSLEPLAGETQYFGPGTRLLVL.

This clone was seen a handful of times. The gene calls are TRBV28 and TRBJ2-7; 9 nucleotides match TRBD2. Losses at the gene ends were 6 bases for V and 3 bases for J; bases not matched to a gene: 3. This CDR3 comprises 13 residues. Germline V gene sequence: CDR1 MDHEN, CDR2 SYDVKM. The CDR3 DNA reads TGTGCCAGCAGAGCGGGAGGTGTCTACGAGCAGTACTTC. Amino acid sequence: CASRAGGVYEQYF.

This clone appeared once. The V and J genes are TRBV4-3 and TRBJ2-1; 9 bases align to TRBD2. The CDR3 is 15 residues long. The germline gives CDR1 LGHNA, CDR2 YSLEER. Trimming at V came to 4 bases and at J to 8 bases, leaving 9 bases not matched to a gene. The CDR3 here is CASSPREGDFYEQFF. The CDR3 DNA sequence: TGCGCCAGCAGCCCGCGGGAGGGCGACTTCTATGAGCAGTTCTTC.